This TCR beta chain was obtained from a study of neoadjuvant anti-PD-1 for oral cavity cancer. About the study: Patients mostly received three to four biweekly nivolumab doses at 3 mg/kg before surgery. Study-level points and caveats: Each response group had just a few patients in TCR analyses.

Described time point: after neoadjuvant nivolumab, at surgical resection. The patients had HPV-negative, locally advanced oral cavity squamous cell carcinoma. This clone has more than one count but fewer than ten. Its cognate antigen is unknown. Clones were read by immunoSEQ multiplex PCR, and TCRdb kept only the in-frame ones, dropping some. The sample includes more than 8,000 clones, roughly three fifths of them seen just once. This specimen was PBMCs, taken after nivolumab (anti-PD-1) treatment. This receptor was obtained from a person aged 40 to 85 with oral cavity squamous cell carcinoma.

Here the CDR3 reads CASSIDRGRVAGELFF. CDR3 DNA: TGTGCCAGTAGTATAGATCGAGGGAGGGTAGCCGGGGAGCTGTTTTTT. The chain joins TRBV19 to TRBJ2-2, with TRBD2 identical over 7 bases. The trim removed 0 bases at V and 6 bases at J, leaving 7 bases unmatched. This CDR3 comprises 16 residues. Germline V CDR1 and CDR2: LNHDA, SQIVND (reference sequence).